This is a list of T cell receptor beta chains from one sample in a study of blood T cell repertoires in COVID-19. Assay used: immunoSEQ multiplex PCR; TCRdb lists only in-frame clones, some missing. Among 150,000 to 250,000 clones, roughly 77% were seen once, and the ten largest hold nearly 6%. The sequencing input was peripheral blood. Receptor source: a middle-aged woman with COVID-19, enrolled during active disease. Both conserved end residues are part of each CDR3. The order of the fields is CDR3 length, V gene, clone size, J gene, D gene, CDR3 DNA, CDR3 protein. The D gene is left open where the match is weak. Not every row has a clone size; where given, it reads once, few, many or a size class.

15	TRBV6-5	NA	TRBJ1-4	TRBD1	TGTGCCAGCACCAAAACAGGGGGGTCGAGTGAAAAACTGTTTTTT	CASTKTGGSSEKLFF
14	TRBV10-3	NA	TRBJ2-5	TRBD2	TGTGCCACCGGACTAGCGGGCGTTCAAGAGACCCAGTACTTC	CATGLAGVQETQYF
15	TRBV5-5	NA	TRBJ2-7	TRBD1	TGTGCCAGCGGGATTACAGGGGGGCTCTCCTACGAGCAGTACTTC	CASGITGGLSYEQYF
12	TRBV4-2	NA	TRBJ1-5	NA	TGTGCCAGCTCAGGGTCGGATCAGCCCCAGCATTTT	CASSGSDQPQHF
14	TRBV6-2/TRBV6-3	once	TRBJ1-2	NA	TGTGCCAGCAGTTGGGAGGGGATCGGCTATGGCTACACCTTC	CASSWEGIGYGYTF
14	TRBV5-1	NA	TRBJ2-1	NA	TGCGCCAGCACCTTGGGCAGTCCATACAATGAGCAGTTCTTC	CASTLGSPYNEQFF
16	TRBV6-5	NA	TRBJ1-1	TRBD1	TGTGCCAGCAGTTCTCCGAGGACAGGGGGAGAAACTGAAGCTTTCTTT	CASSSPRTGGETEAFF
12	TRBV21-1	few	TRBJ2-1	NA	TGTGCCAGGAGCAAAAATAGCGGGGAGCAGTTCTTC	CARSKNSGEQFF
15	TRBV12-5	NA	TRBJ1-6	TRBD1	TGTGCTAGTGGTCCGGGGGGGGACAGCAATTCACCCCTCCACTTT	CASGPGGDSNSPLHF
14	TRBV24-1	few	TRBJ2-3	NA	TGTGCCACCAGTGACTACAGGAGTGCAGATACGCAGTATTTT	CATSDYRSADTQYF
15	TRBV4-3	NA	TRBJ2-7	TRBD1	TGCGCCAGCAGCCAAGATCGTGACAGGGCCTACGAGCAGTACTTC	CASSQDRDRAYEQYF
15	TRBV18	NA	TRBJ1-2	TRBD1	TGTGCCAGCTCAAAGCGCATTCAGGGGGCCTATGGCTACACCTTC	CASSKRIQGAYGYTF
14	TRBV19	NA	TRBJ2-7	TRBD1	TGTGCCAGTAGCCAACAGGGGGCAAGCTACGAGCAGTACTTC	CASSQQGASYEQYF
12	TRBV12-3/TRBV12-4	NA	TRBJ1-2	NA	TGTGCCAGCAGTCAGACAGGCTATGGCTACACCTTC	CASSQTGYGYTF
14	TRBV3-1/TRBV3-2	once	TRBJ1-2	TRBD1	TGTGCCAGCAGCCAAGTCCGGGACAGGGCCTTCTACACCTTC	CASSQVRDRAFYTF
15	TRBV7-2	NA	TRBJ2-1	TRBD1	TGTGCCAGCAGCTCCCGACAGGGTCCCTACAATGAGCAGTTCTTC	CASSSRQGPYNEQFF
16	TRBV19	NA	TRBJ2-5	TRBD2	TGTGCCACGACGGGTACTAGCGGGGGTTATCAAGAGACCCAGTACTTC	CATTGTSGGYQETQYF
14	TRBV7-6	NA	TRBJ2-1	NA	TGTGCCAGCAGCGCAGGGGGGAGTTGGGCCGAGCAGTTCTTC	CASSAGGSWAEQFF
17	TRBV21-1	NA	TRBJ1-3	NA	TGTGCCAGCAGCAAACCGGGACAGGGACCTGGCGGAAACACCATATATTTT	CASSKPGQGPGGNTIYF
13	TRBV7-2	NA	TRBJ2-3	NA	TGTGCCAGCAGCTTAGGTAGCGACCATACGCAGTATTTT	CASSLGSDHTQYF
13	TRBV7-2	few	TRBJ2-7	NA	TGTGCCAGCAGCGTCGACAGGACCCACGAGCAGTACTTC	CASSVDRTHEQYF
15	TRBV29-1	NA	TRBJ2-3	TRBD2	TGCAGCGGCCGAGCGGGGTCCTCTAGCACAGATACGCAGTATTTT	CSGRAGSSSTDTQYF
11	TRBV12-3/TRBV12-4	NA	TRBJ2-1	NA	TGTGCCAGCAGTCAGGGTCGCGAGCAGTTCTTC	CASSQGREQFF
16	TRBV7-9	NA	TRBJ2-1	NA	TGTGCCAGCAGCTTAGCTACTAGCCATTTCAACGATGAGCAGTTCTTC	CASSLATSHFNDEQFF
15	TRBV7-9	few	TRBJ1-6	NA	TGTGCCAGCAGCGCCCTGGGACAAAGGAGTTCACCCCTCCACTTT	CASSALGQRSSPLHF
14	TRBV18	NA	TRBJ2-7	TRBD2	TGTGCCAGCCGACCCGGGACTAGCGGTTACGAGCAGTACTTC	CASRPGTSGYEQYF
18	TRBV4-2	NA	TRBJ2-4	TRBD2	TGTGCCAGCAGCCAAGAAGCCCAGCGGGGACTAGCCAAAAACATTCAGTACTTC	CASSQEAQRGLAKNIQYF
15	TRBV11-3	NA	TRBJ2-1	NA	TGTGCCAGCAGCTTAGGACAAACAGGCCTCAATGAGCAGTTCTTC	CASSLGQTGLNEQFF
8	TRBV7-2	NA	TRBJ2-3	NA	TGTGTAGCAGATACGCAGTATTTT	CVADTQYF
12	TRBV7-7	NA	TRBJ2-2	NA	TGTGCCAGCAGCTTAAGCCGCGGGGAGCTGTTTTTT	CASSLSRGELFF
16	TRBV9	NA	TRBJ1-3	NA	TGTGCCAGCAGCCCCTCGACAGCGTCCTTTGGAAACACCATATATTTT	CASSPSTASFGNTIYF
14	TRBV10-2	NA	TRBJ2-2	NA	TGCGCCAGCAGTGAGTCGATGCGGACCGGGGAGCTGTTTTTT	CASSESMRTGELFF
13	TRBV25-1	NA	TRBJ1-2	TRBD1	TGTGCCAGTGAGACAGGGGGCGGCTATGGCTACACCTTC	CASETGGGYGYTF
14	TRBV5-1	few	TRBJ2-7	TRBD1	TGCGCCAGCAGCTTTTTACAGGGGGCAGGCGAGCAGTACTTC	CASSFLQGAGEQYF
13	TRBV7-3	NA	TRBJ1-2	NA	TGTGCCAGCAGCTCCCATCAGGACTATGGCTACACCTTC	CASSSHQDYGYTF
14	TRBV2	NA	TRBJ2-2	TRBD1	TGTGCCAGCAGCGGGGGGACAGGGGGCCGGGAGCTGTTTTTT	CASSGGTGGRELFF
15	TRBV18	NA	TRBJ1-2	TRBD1	TGTGCCAGCTCACAATCGACAGGGGAATCCTATGGCTACACCTTC	CASSQSTGESYGYTF
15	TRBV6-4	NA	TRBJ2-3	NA	TGTGCCAGCAGTGACTCGGAGCGCACCACAGATACGCAGTATTTT	CASSDSERTTDTQYF